Given below is one T cell receptor (beta chain) in context. Libraries were prepared by immunoSEQ multiplex PCR; TCRdb keeps only in-frame clonotypes and omits some of them. The sample consists of 150,000 to 200,000 clones, about 86% of them appearing once. The data stem from a study of blood T cell repertoires in COVID-19. Unmatched junction bases numbered 9, after V lost 7 bases and J lost 1 base. CDR1 and CDR2 (germline): MGHRA, YSYEKL. This CDR3 is 16 amino acids long. This receptor was obtained from a man between 60 and 70 years old with acute or convalescent COVID-19. What was sequenced was peripheral blood. J is TRBJ2-3 and V is TRBV4-1; 9 positions agree with TRBD1. CDR3 sequence: CASTLTGGSRTDTQYF. As DNA, the CDR3 is TGCGCCAGCACCTTAACAGGGGGCTCACGCACAGATACGCAGTATTTT.